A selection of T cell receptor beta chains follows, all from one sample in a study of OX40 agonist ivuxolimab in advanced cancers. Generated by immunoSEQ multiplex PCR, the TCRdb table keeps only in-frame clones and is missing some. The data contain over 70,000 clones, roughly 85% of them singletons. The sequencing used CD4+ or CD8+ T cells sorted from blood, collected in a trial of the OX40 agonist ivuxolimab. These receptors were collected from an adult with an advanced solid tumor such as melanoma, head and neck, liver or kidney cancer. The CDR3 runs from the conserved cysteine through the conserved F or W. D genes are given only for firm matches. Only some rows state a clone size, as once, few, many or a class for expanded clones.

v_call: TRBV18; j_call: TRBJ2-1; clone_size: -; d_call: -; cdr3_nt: TGTGCCAGCTCCTCACTCGGTGGGTTGGATGGTGAGCAGTTCTTC; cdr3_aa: CASSSLGGLDGEQFF
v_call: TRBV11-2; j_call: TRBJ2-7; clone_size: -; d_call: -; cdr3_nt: TGTGCCAGCAGCTTAGTGGGCGGATACTACGAGCAGTACTTC; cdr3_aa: CASSLVGGYYEQYF
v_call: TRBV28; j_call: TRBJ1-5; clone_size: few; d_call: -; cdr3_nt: TGTGCCAGCAGGCTCAGGGAAGAACAGCCCCAGCATTTT; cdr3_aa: CASRLREEQPQHF
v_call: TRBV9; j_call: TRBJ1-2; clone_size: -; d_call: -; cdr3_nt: TGTGCCAGCAGCGACGAAGGGAGGGCGCGGGGCTACACCTTC; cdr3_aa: CASSDEGRARGYTF
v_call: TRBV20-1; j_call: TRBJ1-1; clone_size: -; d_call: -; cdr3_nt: TGCAGTGTTTCAAGGGGAACTGAAGCTTTCTTT; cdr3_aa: CSVSRGTEAFF
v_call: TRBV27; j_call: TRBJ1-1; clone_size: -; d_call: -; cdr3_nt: TGTGCCAGCAGTCGAAACCATGCCCAGAATGAAGCTTTCTTT; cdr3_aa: CASSRNHAQNEAFF
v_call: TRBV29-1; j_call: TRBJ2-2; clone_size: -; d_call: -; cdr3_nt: TGCAGCGTTGTATTCTCTGTGAACACCGGGGAGCTGTTTTTT; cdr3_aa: CSVVFSVNTGELFF
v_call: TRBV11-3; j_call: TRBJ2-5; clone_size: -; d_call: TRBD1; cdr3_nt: TGTGCCAGCAGCCCGGGGACAGCGCAAGAGACCCAGTACTTC; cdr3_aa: CASSPGTAQETQYF
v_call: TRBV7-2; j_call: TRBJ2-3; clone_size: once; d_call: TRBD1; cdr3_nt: TGTGCCAGCAGCTTAGTTGGGACAGGGGCGGATACGCAGTATTTT; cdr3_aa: CASSLVGTGADTQYF
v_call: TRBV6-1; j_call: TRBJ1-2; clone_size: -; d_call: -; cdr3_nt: TGTGCCAGCAGGATGACAGCTAACTATGGCTACACCTTC; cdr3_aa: CASRMTANYGYTF
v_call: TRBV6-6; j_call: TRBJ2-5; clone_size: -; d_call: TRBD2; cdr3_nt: TGTGCCAGCAGTTACCCCGCTGGGGGGGTTGAGACCCAGTACTTC; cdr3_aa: CASSYPAGGVETQYF
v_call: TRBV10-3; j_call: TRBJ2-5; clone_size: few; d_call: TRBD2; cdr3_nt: TGTGCCATCAGTGAGCGGGGACTAGCGGGGCAAGAGACCCAGTACTTC; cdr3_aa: CAISERGLAGQETQYF